This entry lists 13 T cell receptor beta chains sequenced from one sample in a study of cytomegalovirus exposure and HLA in healthy donors. The PCR was carried out with 60 Vbeta primers and 13 Jbeta primers. Sequenced by immunoSEQ multiplex PCR; TCRdb stores in-frame clones only, minus some. There are some 130,000 clones in the sample; about 82% occur only once, and about 4.4% lies in the top ten. Material for sequencing was PBMCs. These TCRs come from a man aged 25-45 years in good health.

This rearrangement joins TRBV6-1 to TRBJ1-3, with D possibly TRBD1 on 6 matching bases. The V gene's germline CDR1 is MNHNS and CDR2 SASEGT. Trimming pared 2 bases from V and 1 base from J, leaving 15 bases between. There are 17 residues in the CDR3. CDR3 amino acids: CASSEFAGEGSGNTIYF. CDR3 nucleotide sequence: TGTGCCAGCAGTGAATTTGCAGGGGAGGGTTCTGGAAACACCATATATTTT.

The chain links TRBV5-6 to TRBJ1-2, with no clear D. V gave up 1 base and J gave up 3 bases, with 10 bases separating them. The germline V gene has CDR1 SGHDT and CDR2 YYEEEE. This CDR3 region has 14 residues. In DNA form, the CDR3 reads TGTGCCAGCAGCTTGTGGGAGGGCTACTATGGCTACACCTTC. This sequence encodes CASSLWEGYYGYTF. Based on the CDR3 plus reference TRBV5-6 and TRBJ1-2, the full variable domain is DAGVTQSPTHLIKTRGQQVTLRCSPKSGHDTVSWYQQALGQGPQFIFQYYEEEERQRGNFPDRFSGHQFPNYSSELNVNALLLGDSALYLCASSLWEGYYGYTFGSGTRLTVV.

This chain uses TRBV6-5 with TRBJ1-2; a possible D gene is TRBD1 (5 bases). In germline, CDR1 is MNHEY, CDR2 SVGAGI. The CDR3 contains 14 residues. V gave up 2 bases and J gave up 3 bases, with 10 bases separating them. This CDR3 reads CASSYKGEYYGYTF. For the CDR3, the DNA is TGTGCCAGCAGTTACAAAGGGGAATACTATGGCTACACCTTC.

The chain recombines TRBV29-1 with TRBJ2-2; the D gene is possibly TRBD1 (5 bases). CDR1 and CDR2 (germline): SQVTM, ANQGSEA. V lost 7 bases, J lost 2 bases, and 14 bases lay in between. This CDR3 region has 14 residues. CDR3 in amino acids: CSAGDRLNTGELFF. DNA for the CDR3: TGCAGCGCTGGTGACAGACTTAACACCGGGGAGCTGTTTTTT.

The chain links TRBV5-8 to TRBJ1-2, with 7 bases lining up with TRBD1. The trim removed 5 bases at V and 7 bases at J, leaving 8 bases unmatched. CDR3 length equals 13 residues. Per the germline V gene, CDR1 is SGHTS and CDR2 is YDEGEE. The CDR3 DNA reads as TGTGCCAGCAGTTCCGACAGGGAAAGTGGCTACACCTTC. Protein product: CASSSDRESGYTF.

This rearrangement joins TRBV7-2 to TRBJ2-7, with D possibly TRBD2 on 6 matching bases. Germline V CDR1 and CDR2: SGHTA, FQGNSA. The CDR3 loop spans 13 amino acids. V lost 5 bases and J 5 bases, leaving 13 bases between the germline ends. The CDR3 bases are TGTGCCAGCAGCACCAGGGCGGGGAACGAGCAGTACTTC. The encoded protein is CASSTRAGNEQYF.

This clone was picked up a small number of times. This rearrangement joins TRBV28 to TRBJ2-3; a weak D match, TRBD2 (5 bases). This CDR3 spans 13 amino acids. The germline V gene encodes CDR1 MDHEN and CDR2 SYDVKM. The V gene lost 6 bases and the J gene lost 1 base, with 8 bases spanning the gap. CDR3 in DNA: TGTGCCAGCAGGTGGGGAGGCACAGATACGCAGTATTTT. This gives the protein CASRWGGTDTQYF.

This clone was seen a handful of times. V and J are TRBV6-5 and TRBJ1-5, with 7 bases fitting TRBD1. Germline V gives CDR1 MNHEY, CDR2 SVGAGI. J gave up 7 bases and V 6 bases, and 6 bases lay outside the gene matches. The CDR3 loop spans 13 amino acids. In nucleotides, the CDR3 is TGTGCCAGCAGACTAGGGGGCAGACAGCCCCAGCATTTT. Translation gives CASRLGGRQPQHF.

The rearrangement links TRBV6-1 to TRBJ2-1; maybe TRBD2 (5 bases). V lost 6 bases and J 2 bases, leaving 11 bases between the germline ends. Germline CDR1 is MNHNS and CDR2 is SASEGT. The length of the CDR3 is 14 residues. The CDR3 DNA is TGTGCCAGCAGCAGCGGTACTACCTACAATGAGCAGTTCTTC. Protein product: CASSSGTTYNEQFF.

This chain joins TRBV7-8 and TRBJ2-3; 10 bases are a match to TRBD2. This CDR3 spans 18 amino acids. The germline CDR1 and CDR2 sequences are SGHVS and FQNEAQ. J lost 2 bases, V lost 2 bases, and 10 bases had no gene match. The CDR3, as DNA: TGTGCCAGCAGCTTATCGGGGAGCGGGAGGGCCACCACAGATACGCAGTATTTT. Encoded protein: CASSLSGSGRATTDTQYF. Drawing the rest from reference TRBV7-8 and TRBJ2-3, the complete variable domain is GAGVSQSPRYKVAKRGQDVALRCDPISGHVSLFWYQQALGQGPEFLTYFQNEAQLDKSGLPSDRFFAERPEGSVSTLKIQRTQQEDSAVYLCASSLSGSGRATTDTQYFGPGTRLTVL.

J is TRBJ2-2 and V is TRBV11-3; 8 nucleotides line up with TRBD2. V lost 5 bases to trimming and J lost 3 bases; unmatched junction nucleotides: 11. The CDR3 has 17 amino acids. CDR1 and CDR2 (germline): SGHNT, YENEEA. CDR3 sequence (DNA): TGTGCCAGCAGCCGAGTCCGACTAGCGAGTGACACCGGGGAGCTGTTTTTT. It encodes CASSRVRLASDTGELFF.

This rearrangement joins TRBV29-1 to TRBJ2-1, with D unclear. V lost 4 bases to trimming and J lost 5 bases, with 6 bases between them. Germline V gene lookup returns CDR1 SQVTM and CDR2 ANQGSEA. CDR3 length equals 11 residues. The CDR3, as DNA: TGCAGCGTTGCCCGGGACAATGAGCAGTTCTTC. Protein product: CSVARDNEQFF.

The chain is built from TRBV7-2 and TRBJ1-4; TRBD1 agrees at 9 bases. The CDR3 is made up of 14 amino acids. Germline CDR1 SGHTA, CDR2 FQGNSA. V was pared by 5 bases and J by 6 bases, with 4 bases of the junction left unmatched. This chain's CDR3 is CASSLRQGDEKLFF. The CDR3 DNA follows: TGTGCCAGCAGCCTTCGACAGGGGGATGAAAAACTGTTTTTT. Supplemented by reference TRBV7-2 and TRBJ1-4, the full variable domain reads GAGVSQSPSNKVTEKGKDVELRCDPISGHTALYWYRQSLGQGLEFLIYFQGNSAPDKSGLPSDRFSAERTGGSVSTLTIQRTQQEDSAVYLCASSLRQGDEKLFFGSGTQLSVL.